This T cell receptor (beta chain) was retrieved from a study of blood T cell repertoires in COVID-19. At the level of the study: Donors in the United States, Italy and Spain gave samples during acute or convalescent COVID-19. PBMCs, B-cell-depleted T cells, or T cells provided the cDNA or gDNA that made up the material.

Per the original data handling: Estimation of nucleated cell counts relied on the amplification of reference gene primers. TCRdb keeps only in-frame clones here, not all; method: immunoSEQ multiplex PCR. The D gene and trimming were derived from the DNA, and the V and J assignments and clone size from that table. Found here are 150,000 to 180,000 clones, 80% of them singletons; the top ten hold about 0.5%. Germline CDR1 MNHEY, CDR2 SVGAGI. The CDR3 extends over 14 amino acids. V shed 6 bases and J shed 2 bases, with 12 bases lying between them. This TCR came from a man aged 55 to 70 with acute or convalescent COVID-19. Sequenced input: peripheral blood. The rearrangement uses TRBV6-5 and TRBJ2-3, with no clear D. The CDR3 spells CASSPSWATDTQYF. The CDR3 nucleotides read TGTGCCAGCAGCCCAAGCTGGGCCACAGATACGCAGTATTTT.